These T cell receptor beta chains were read from a single sample in a study of blood T cell repertoires in COVID-19. Sequenced by immunoSEQ multiplex PCR; TCRdb stores in-frame clones only, minus some. The sample yields approximately 300,000 clones, roughly 88% seen once. The sequenced material came from peripheral blood. These receptors all stem from a woman between 50 and 59 years old with active or convalescent COVID-19. The CDR3 runs from the conserved cysteine through the conserved F or W. The order of the fields is V gene, J gene, D gene, clone size, CDR3 protein, CDR3 DNA. D genes are given only for firm matches. The size field is filled for only some rows; it gives once, few, many or a size class.

TRBV18,TRBJ1-1,.,.,CASSPETEAFF,TGTGCCAGCTCACCAGAGACAGAAGCTTTCTTT
TRBV18,TRBJ1-1,.,.,CASSPGVNTEAFF,TGTGCCAGCTCTCCCGGGGTGAACACTGAAGCTTTCTTT
TRBV5-6,TRBJ2-2,.,.,CASSLLQANTGELFF,TGTGCCAGCAGCTTGTTACAGGCGAACACCGGGGAGCTGTTTTTT
TRBV4-3,TRBJ1-2,TRBD1,.,CASSVGRGPGGYTF,TGCGCCAGCAGCGTTGGCAGGGGGCCGGGCGGCTACACCTTC
TRBV27,TRBJ1-1,.,once,CASSLRPGAARTEAFF,TGTGCCAGCAGTCTCCGGCCAGGGGCCGCGAGAACTGAAGCTTTCTTT
TRBV7-2,TRBJ2-7,TRBD2,.,CASSLVGGSGEQYF,TGTGCCAGCAGCTTAGTTGGCGGGAGCGGCGAGCAGTACTTC
TRBV7-9,TRBJ2-1,TRBD2,.,CASVGSGSEQFF,TGTGCCAGCGTGGGTAGCGGGAGTGAGCAGTTCTTC
TRBV21-1,TRBJ2-5,.,.,CASSRNHTAGDRGGRQETQYF,TGTGCCAGCAGCCGTAACCATACGGCAGGAGACCGGGGGGGCCGGCAAGAGACCCAGTACTTC
TRBV2,TRBJ2-7,.,.,CASTRETGTEQYF,TGTGCCAGCACCCGGGAGACAGGGACCGAGCAGTACTTC
TRBV15,TRBJ2-7,.,.,CATSRERSGGEQYF,TGTGCCACCAGCAGAGAAAGGTCAGGAGGCGAGCAGTACTTC
TRBV10-3,TRBJ2-3,.,.,CAISESLQLTDTQYF,TGTGCCATCAGTGAGTCTTTACAGCTCACAGATACGCAGTATTTT
TRBV25-1,TRBJ2-1,TRBD2,.,CASSDLLAGAFNEQFF,TGTGCCAGCAGTGACCTTCTAGCGGGAGCCTTCAATGAGCAGTTCTTC
TRBV29-1,TRBJ1-5,TRBD1,once,CSVSTTGGVDQPQHF,TGCAGCGTATCCACCACAGGGGGCGTCGATCAGCCCCAGCATTTT
TRBV4-1,TRBJ1-2,TRBD1,.,CASSPVGQGASGYTF,TGCGCCAGCAGCCCAGTGGGACAGGGGGCCTCTGGCTACACCTTC
TRBV4-1,TRBJ2-5,TRBD2,.,CASSLGLAGGETQYF,TGCGCCAGCAGCCTTGGACTAGCTGGGGGAGAGACCCAGTACTTC
TRBV20-1,TRBJ2-7,.,.,CSAATSYEQYF,TGCAGTGCTGCGACTAGCTACGAGCAGTACTTC
TRBV21-1,TRBJ1-5,.,.,CASSKRRVHQPQHF,TGTGCCAGCAGCAAAAGGAGGGTGCATCAGCCCCAGCATTTT
TRBV29-1,TRBJ2-7,TRBD2,.,CSVEPSGSGIREQYF,TGCAGCGTTGAGCCGAGCGGAAGCGGGATCCGCGAGCAGTACTTC
TRBV14,TRBJ2-5,TRBD1,.,CASSQERAGGETQYF,TGTGCCAGCAGCCAAGAACGAGCAGGGGGAGAGACCCAGTACTTC
TRBV10-3,TRBJ2-3,.,.,CATAVGDTQYF,TGTGCCACCGCCGTCGGAGATACGCAGTATTTT